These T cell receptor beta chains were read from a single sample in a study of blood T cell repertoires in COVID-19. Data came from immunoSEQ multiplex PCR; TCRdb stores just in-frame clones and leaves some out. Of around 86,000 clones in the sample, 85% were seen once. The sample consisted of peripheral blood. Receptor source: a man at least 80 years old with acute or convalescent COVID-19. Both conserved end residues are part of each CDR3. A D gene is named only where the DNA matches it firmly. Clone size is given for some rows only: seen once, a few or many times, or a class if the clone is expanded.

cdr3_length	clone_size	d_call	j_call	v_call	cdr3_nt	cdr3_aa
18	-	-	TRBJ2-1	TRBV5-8	TGTGCCAGCAGTACAGTCGGCAGCGGACCAAGCTCCTACAATGAGCAGTTCTTC	CASSTVGSGPSSYNEQFF
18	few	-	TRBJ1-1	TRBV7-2	TGTGCCAGCAGCATATGGAGGGTTGGGGAGTACTTATTCACTGAAGCTTTCTTT	CASSIWRVGEYLFTEAFF
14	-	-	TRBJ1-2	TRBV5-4	TGTGCCAGCAGCTTGGCTGGCAGGGTATATGGCTACACCTTC	CASSLAGRVYGYTF
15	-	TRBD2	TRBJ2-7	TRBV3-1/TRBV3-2	TGTGCCAGCAGCCCCAGCGAGCGGGGGGCCTACGAGCAGTACTTC	CASSPSERGAYEQYF
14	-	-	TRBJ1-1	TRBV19	TGTGCCAGTAGTATTAAGGGGATGAACACTGAAGCTTTCTTT	CASSIKGMNTEAFF
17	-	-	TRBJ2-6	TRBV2	TGTGCCAGCAGTGGGCAAGGGGCCATCTCTGGGGCCAACGTCCTGACTTTC	CASSGQGAISGANVLTF
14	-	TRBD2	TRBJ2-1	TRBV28	TGTGCCAGCAGTTACGGACTAGCGGACAATGAGCAGTTCTTC	CASSYGLADNEQFF
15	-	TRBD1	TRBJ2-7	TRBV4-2	TGTGCCAGCAGCCGAGGGACAGGGAACACCTACGAGCAGTACTTC	CASSRGTGNTYEQYF
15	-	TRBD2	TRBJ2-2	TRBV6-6	TGTGCCAGCACACGGACTAGCGGAAACACCGGGGAGCTGTTTTTT	CASTRTSGNTGELFF
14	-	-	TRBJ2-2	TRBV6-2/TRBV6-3	TGTGCCAGCAGTTACACCAGACAGACCGGGGAGCTGTTTTTT	CASSYTRQTGELFF
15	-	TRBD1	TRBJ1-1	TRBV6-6	TGTGCCAGCAGTTCCGGGGACAGGGGGCTTACTGAAGCTTTCTTT	CASSSGDRGLTEAFF
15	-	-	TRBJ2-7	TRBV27	TGTGCCAGCAGTTTAGGGCAGGCCCTCTCCTACGAGCAGTACTTC	CASSLGQALSYEQYF
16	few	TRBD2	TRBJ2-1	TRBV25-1	TGTGCCAGCAGTGAAATTGGGGGGGGTTCCTACAATGAGCAGTTCTTC	CASSEIGGGSYNEQFF
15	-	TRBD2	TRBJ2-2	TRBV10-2	TGCGCCAGCAGCGCAGGGACTAGCGGGAGAGGGGAGCTGTTTTTT	CASSAGTSGRGELFF
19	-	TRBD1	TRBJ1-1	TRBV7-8	TGTGCCAGCAGCTCACCGGTTGAGGGGCAGGGGGCGTTTTTCACTGAAGCTTTCTTT	CASSSPVEGQGAFFTEAFF
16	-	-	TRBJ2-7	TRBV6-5	TGTGCCAGCAGTTACTCTACGCAGGAAGCTTACTACGAGCAGTACTTC	CASSYSTQEAYYEQYF
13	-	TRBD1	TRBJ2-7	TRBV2	TGTGCCAGCAGTCGCGGACAGGGTGGCGAGCAGTACTTC	CASSRGQGGEQYF
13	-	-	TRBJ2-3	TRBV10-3	TGTGCCATCAGGGCGGATCGCACAGATACGCAGTATTTT	CAIRADRTDTQYF
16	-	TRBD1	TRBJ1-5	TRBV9	TGTGCCAGCAGCGTAGGTGAGGACAGGATTAATCAGCCCCAGCATTTT	CASSVGEDRINQPQHF
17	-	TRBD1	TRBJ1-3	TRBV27	TGTGCCAGCAGTTTAGGTACAGGGGCCTTAGGAGGAAACACCATATATTTT	CASSLGTGALGGNTIYF
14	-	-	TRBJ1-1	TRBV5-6	TGTGCCAGCACCAATATTGGCATGAACACTGAAGCTTTCTTT	CASTNIGMNTEAFF
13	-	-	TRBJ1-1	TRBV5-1	TGCGCCAGCAGCTACGGGGATGATACTGAAGCTTTCTTT	CASSYGDDTEAFF
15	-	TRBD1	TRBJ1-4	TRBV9	TGTGCCAGCAGCGTAAAGACAGGGAGAAATGAAAAACTGTTTTTT	CASSVKTGRNEKLFF
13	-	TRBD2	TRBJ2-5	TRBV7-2	TGTGCCAGCCTTAGCGGGGGCGGAGAGACCCAGTACTTC	CASLSGGGETQYF
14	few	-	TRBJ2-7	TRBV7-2	TGTGCCAGCAGCTTAGCGGGCGGGAACTACGAGCAGTACTTC	CASSLAGGNYEQYF
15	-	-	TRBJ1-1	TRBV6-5	TGTGCCAGCAGTTATTTCCAGGCCTCCGGACTGGAGCCTTTCTTT	CASSYFQASGLEPFF
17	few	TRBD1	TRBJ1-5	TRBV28	TGTGCCAGCAGTTTCAAACAGGGGGCGCGTGGGAACCAGCCCCAGCATTTT	CASSFKQGARGNQPQHF
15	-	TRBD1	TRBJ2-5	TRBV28	TGTGCCAGCAGTTTATCCGGACAGGGCGAAGAGACCCAGTACTTC	CASSLSGQGEETQYF
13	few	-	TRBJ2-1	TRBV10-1	TGCGCCAGCAGTGAATCAATGAGGAACGAGCAGTTCTTC	CASSESMRNEQFF
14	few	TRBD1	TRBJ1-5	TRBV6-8	TGTGCCAGCAGAGGGACAGAGTTTTTTCAGCCCCAGCATTTT	CASRGTEFFQPQHF
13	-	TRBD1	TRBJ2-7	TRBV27	TGTGCCAGCAGTTCTAGGGGGCGGTACGAGCAGTACTTC	CASSSRGRYEQYF
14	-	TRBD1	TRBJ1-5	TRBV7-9	TGTGCCAGCAGCTTAGGGGACAGTTGGCAGCCCCAGCATTTT	CASSLGDSWQPQHF
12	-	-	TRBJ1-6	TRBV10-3	TGTGCCATCCAGGAGGGAAATTCACCCCTCCACTTT	CAIQEGNSPLHF
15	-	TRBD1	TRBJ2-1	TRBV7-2	TGTGCCAGCAGCTTAGGGACAGGGACCTACAATGAGCAGTTCTTC	CASSLGTGTYNEQFF
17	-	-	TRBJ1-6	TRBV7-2	TGTGCCAGCAGCTTATCTTGGGTCTCCCGGAGAAATTCACCCCTCCACTTT	CASSLSWVSRRNSPLHF
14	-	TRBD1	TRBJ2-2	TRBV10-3	TGTGCCATCAGCTCGACAGGGGCCACCGGGGAGCTGTTTTTT	CAISSTGATGELFF
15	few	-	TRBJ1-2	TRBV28	TGTGCCAGCAGTTCAAGGACAGCTAAACCCTATGGCTACACCTTC	CASSSRTAKPYGYTF
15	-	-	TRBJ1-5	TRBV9	TGTGCCAGCAGCGTCGGCGGGTGGGACAATCAGCCCCAGCATTTT	CASSVGGWDNQPQHF
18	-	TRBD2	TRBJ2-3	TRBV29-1	TGCAGCGTTGAAGATCCCCTCGAACTAGCGGGTAGCACAGATACGCAGTATTTT	CSVEDPLELAGSTDTQYF
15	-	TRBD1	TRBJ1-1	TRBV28	TGTGCCAGCAGTCCCAGGGGGCGTGGGAACACTGAAGCTTTCTTT	CASSPRGRGNTEAFF
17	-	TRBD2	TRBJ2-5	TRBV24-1	TGTGCCACCAGTGAGTTCCGGGGGGGGATCGCCCAAGAGACCCAGTACTTC	CATSEFRGGIAQETQYF
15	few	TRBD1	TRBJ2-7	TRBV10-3	TGTGCCATCAGTACCCTGGTAGGGGGCGGCTACGAGCAGTACTTC	CAISTLVGGGYEQYF
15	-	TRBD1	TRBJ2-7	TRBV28	TGTGCCAGCAGTTTATACCGGGACAGGCCCTACGAGCAGTACTTC	CASSLYRDRPYEQYF
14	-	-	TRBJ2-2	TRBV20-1	TGCAGTGCTAGTGCGAGGAAAGTGACCGGGGAGCTGTTTTTT	CSASARKVTGELFF